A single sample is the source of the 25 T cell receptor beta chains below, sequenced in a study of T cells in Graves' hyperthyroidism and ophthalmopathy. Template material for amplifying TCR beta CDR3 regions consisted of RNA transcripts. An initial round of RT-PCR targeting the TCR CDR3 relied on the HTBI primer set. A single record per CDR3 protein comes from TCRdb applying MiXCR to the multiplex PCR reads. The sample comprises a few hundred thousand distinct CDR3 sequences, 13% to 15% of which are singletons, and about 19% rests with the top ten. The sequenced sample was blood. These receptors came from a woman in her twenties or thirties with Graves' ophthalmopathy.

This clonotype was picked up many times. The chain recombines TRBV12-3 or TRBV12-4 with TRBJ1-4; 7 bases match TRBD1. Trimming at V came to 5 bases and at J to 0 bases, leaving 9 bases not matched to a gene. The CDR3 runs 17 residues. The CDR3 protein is CASSHPGTEPTNEKLFF. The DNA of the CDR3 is TGTGCCAGCAGTCATCCCGGGACAGAACCAACTAATGAAAAACTGTTTTTT.

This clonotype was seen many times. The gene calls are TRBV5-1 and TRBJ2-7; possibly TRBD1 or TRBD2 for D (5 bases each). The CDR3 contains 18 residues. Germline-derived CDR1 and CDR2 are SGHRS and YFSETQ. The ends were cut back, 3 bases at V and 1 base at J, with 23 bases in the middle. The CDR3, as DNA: TGCGCCAGCAGCTCCTTGAAACCGACAGCTAGCTCGTCCTACGAGCAGTACTTC. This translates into CASSSLKPTASSSYEQYF. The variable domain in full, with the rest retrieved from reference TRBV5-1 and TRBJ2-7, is KAGVTQTPRYLIKTRGQQVTLSCSPISGHRSVSWYQQTPGQGLQFLFEYFSETQRNKGNFPGRFSGRQFSNSRSEMNVSTLELGDSALYLCASSSLKPTASSSYEQYFGPGTRLTVT.

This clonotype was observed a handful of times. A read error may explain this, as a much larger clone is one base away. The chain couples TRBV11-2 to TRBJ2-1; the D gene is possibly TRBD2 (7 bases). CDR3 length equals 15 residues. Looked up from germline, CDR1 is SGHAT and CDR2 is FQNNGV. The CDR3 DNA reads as TGTGCCAGCGGCTTAGGAGGGGGGGCCCACAATGAGCAGTTCTTC. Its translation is CASGLGGGAHNEQFF. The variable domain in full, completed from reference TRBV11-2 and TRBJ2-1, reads EAGVAQSPRYKIIEKRQSVAFWCNPISGHATLYWYQQILGQGPKLLIQFQNNGVVDDSQLPKDRFSAERLKGVDSTLKIQPAKLEDSAVYLCASGLGGGAHNEQFFGPGTRLTVL.

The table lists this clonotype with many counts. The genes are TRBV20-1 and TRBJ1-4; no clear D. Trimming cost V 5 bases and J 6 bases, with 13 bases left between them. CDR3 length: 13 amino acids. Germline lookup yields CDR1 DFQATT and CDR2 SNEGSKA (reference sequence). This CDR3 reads CSAHDTTDEKLFF. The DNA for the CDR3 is TGCAGTGCTCATGACACCACGGATGAAAAACTGTTTTTT.

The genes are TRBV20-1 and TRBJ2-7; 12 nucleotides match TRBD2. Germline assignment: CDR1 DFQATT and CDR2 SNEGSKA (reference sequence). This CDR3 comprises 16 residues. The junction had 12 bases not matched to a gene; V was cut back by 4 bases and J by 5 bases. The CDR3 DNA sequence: TGCAGTGCTACAAACTACACTAGCGGGGGGTTGAACGAGCAGTACTTC. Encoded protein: CSATNYTSGGLNEQYF.

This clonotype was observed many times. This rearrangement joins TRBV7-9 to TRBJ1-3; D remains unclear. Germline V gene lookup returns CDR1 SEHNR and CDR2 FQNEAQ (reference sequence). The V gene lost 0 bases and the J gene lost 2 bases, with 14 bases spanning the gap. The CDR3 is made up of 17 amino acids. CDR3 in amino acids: CASSLALSGETGNTIYF. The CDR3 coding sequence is TGTGCCAGCAGCTTAGCGCTCTCCGGCGAAACTGGAAACACCATATATTTT.

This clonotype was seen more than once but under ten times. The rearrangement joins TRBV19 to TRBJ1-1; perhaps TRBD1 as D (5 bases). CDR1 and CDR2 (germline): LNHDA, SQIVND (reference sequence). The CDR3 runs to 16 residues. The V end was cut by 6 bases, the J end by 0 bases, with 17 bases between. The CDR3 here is CASRPRGGALNTEAFF. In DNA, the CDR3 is TGTGCCAGTAGGCCCCGGGGGGGAGCGTTGAACACTGAAGCTTTCTTT.

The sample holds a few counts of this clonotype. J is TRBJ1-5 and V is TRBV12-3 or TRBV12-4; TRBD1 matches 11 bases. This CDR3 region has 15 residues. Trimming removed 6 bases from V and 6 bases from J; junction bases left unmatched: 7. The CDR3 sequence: CASRSGQGVGQPQHF. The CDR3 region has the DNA TGTGCCAGCAGGTCGGGACAGGGGGTGGGTCAGCCCCAGCATTTT.

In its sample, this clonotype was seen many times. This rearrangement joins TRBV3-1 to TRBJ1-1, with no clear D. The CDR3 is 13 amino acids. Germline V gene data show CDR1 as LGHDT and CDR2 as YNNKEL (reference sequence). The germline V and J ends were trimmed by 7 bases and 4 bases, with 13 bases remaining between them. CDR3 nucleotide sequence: TGTGCCAGCAAAAGGAACCCTTCCACTGAAGCTTTCTTT. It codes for CASKRNPSTEAFF.

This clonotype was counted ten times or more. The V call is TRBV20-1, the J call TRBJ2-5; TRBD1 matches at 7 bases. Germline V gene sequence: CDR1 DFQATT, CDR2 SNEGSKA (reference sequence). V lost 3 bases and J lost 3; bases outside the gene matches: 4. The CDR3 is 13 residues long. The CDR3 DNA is TGCAGTGCTAGGCGACAGGGAGAAGAGACCCAGTACTTC. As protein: CSARRQGEETQYF.

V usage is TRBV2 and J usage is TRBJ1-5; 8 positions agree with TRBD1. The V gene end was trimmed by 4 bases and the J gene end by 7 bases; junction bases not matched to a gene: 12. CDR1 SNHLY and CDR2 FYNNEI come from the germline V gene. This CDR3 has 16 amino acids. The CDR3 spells CASSGGGQGIAQPQHF. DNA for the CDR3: TGTGCCAGCAGTGGTGGAGGACAGGGTATAGCCCAGCCCCAGCATTTT.

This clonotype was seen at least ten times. This chain's CDR3 is CSARVPPQDSVGAFF. In nucleotides, the CDR3 is TGCAGTGCTAGGGTTCCCCCGCAGGATTCAGTGGGAGCTTTCTTT. The V gene is TRBV20-1, the J gene TRBJ1-1, with no clear D. V was shortened by 3 bases and J by 10 bases, with 24 bases between the two germline ends. This CDR3 contains 15 residues. Germline CDR1 DFQATT, CDR2 SNEGSKA (reference sequence).

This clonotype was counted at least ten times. The CDR3 sequence is CAWTTVGTEAFF. CDR3 in DNA: TGTGCCTGGACCACCGTCGGCACTGAAGCTTTCTTT. The chain combines TRBV30 with TRBJ1-1; D not resolved. Between the trimmed V and J ends, which lost 4 bases and 4 bases, there was a span of 10 bases. This CDR3 is built from 12 residues. Germline CDR1 reads GTSNPN; CDR2 reads SVGIG (reference sequence).

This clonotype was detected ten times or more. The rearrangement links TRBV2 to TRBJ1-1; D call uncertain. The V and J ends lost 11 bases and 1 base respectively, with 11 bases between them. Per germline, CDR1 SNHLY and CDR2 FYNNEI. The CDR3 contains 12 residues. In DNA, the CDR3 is TGTGCCCGCCGTTTGGGGAACACTGAAGCTTTCTTT. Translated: CARRLGNTEAFF.

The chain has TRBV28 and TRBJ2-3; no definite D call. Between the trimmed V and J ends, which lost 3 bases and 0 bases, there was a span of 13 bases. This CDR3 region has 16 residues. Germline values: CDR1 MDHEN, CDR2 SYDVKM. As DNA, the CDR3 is TGTGCCAGCAGTTTGGGTCACGACTTTAGCACAGATACGCAGTATTTT. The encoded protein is CASSLGHDFSTDTQYF.

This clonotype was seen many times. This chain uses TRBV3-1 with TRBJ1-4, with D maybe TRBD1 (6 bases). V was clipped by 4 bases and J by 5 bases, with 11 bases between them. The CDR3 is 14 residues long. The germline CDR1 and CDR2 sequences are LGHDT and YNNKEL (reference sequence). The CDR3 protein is CASSPYRENEKLFF. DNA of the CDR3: TGTGCCAGCAGCCCGTACAGGGAAAATGAAAAACTGTTTTTT.

CDR3 loop: CASSYQGADGYTF. The DNA for the CDR3 is TGTGCCAGCAGTTACCAGGGGGCGGATGGCTACACCTTC. The chain joins TRBV6-5 to TRBJ1-2, with TRBD1 matching 8 bases. The CDR3 loop spans 13 amino acids. V lost 2 bases, J lost 6 bases, and 2 bases stayed unmatched. CDR1 and CDR2 from the germline V gene are MNHEY and SVGAGI.

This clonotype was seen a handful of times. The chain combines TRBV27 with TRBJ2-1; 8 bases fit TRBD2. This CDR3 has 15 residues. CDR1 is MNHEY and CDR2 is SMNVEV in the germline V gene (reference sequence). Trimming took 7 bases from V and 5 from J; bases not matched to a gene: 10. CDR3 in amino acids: CASTGGAGGHNEQFF. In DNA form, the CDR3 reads TGTGCCAGCACCGGGGGGGCGGGGGGACACAATGAGCAGTTCTTC.

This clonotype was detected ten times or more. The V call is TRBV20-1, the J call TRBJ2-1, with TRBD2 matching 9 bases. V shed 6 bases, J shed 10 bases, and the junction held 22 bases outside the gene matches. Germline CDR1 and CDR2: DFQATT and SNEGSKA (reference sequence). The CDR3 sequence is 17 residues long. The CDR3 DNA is TGCAGTGCGTTCCCCAGTCTCGCGGGGGGGCAAACTCGCGAGCAGTTCTTC. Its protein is CSAFPSLAGGQTREQFF.

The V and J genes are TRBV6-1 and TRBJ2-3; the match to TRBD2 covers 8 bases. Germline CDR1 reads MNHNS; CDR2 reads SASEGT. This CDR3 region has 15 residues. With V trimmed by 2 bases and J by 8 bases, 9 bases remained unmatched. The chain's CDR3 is CASSESSGGLLTQYF. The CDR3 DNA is TGTGCCAGCAGTGAATCAAGCGGGGGACTACTTACGCAGTATTTT.

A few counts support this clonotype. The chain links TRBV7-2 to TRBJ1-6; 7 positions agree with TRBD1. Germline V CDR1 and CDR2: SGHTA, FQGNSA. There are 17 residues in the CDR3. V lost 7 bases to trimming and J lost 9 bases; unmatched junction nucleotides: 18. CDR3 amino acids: CASTSRGLPGTRSPLHF. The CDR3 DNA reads TGTGCCAGCACCTCAAGGGGGCTGCCCGGAACCCGTTCACCCCTCCACTTT.

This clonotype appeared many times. This CDR3 reads CASSLGREQFF. As DNA, the CDR3 is TGTGCCAGCAGTTTAGGACGGGAGCAGTTCTTC. The chain joins TRBV27 to TRBJ2-1; no clear D gene. This CDR3 spans 11 amino acids. The ends were cut back, 2 bases at V and 10 bases at J, with 6 bases in the middle. The germline V gene has CDR1 MNHEY and CDR2 SMNVEV (reference sequence).

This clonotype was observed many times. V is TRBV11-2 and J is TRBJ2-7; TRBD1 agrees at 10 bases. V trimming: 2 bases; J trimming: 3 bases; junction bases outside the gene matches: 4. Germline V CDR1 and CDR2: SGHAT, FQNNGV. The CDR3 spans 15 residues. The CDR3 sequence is CASSLQGTGVYEQYF. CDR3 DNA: TGTGCCAGCAGCTTACAAGGGACAGGGGTCTACGAGCAGTACTTC.

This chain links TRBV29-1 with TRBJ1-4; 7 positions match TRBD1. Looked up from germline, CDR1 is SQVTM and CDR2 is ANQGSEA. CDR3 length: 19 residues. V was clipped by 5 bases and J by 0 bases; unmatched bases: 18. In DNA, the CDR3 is TGCAGCGTTCGGGAAAACAGGGGATTGGGAAGAGCAACTAATGAAAAACTGTTTTTT. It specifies CSVRENRGLGRATNEKLFF. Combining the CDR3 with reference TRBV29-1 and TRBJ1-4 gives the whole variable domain SAVISQKPSRDICQRGTSLTIQCQVDSQVTMMFWYRQQPGQSLTLIATANQGSEATYESGFVIDKFPISRPNLTFSTLTVSNMSPEDSSIYLCSVRENRGLGRATNEKLFFGSGTQLSVL.

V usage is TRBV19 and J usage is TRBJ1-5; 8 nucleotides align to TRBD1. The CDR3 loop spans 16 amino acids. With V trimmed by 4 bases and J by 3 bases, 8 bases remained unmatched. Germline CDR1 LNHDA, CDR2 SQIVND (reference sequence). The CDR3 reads CASSTTSTGDNQPQHF. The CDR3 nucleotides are TGTGCCAGTAGTACTACCTCGACAGGGGACAATCAGCCCCAGCATTTT.